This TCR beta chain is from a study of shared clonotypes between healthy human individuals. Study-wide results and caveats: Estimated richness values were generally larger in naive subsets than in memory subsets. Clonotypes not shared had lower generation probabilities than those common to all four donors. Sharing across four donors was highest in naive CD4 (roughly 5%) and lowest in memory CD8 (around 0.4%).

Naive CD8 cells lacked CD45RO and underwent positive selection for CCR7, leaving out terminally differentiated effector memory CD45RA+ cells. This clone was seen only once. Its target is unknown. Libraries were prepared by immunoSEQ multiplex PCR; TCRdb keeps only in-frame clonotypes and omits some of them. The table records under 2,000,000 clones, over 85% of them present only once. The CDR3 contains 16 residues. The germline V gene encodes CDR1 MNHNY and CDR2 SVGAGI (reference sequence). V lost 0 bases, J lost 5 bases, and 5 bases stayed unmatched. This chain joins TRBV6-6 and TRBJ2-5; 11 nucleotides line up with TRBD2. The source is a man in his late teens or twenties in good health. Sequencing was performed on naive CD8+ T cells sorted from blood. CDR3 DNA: TGTGCCAGCAGTTACTCGGCTAGCGGGGGGCTTGAGACCCAGTACTTC. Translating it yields CASSYSASGGLETQYF.